Listed below are T cell receptor beta chains from one sample, sequenced in a study of cytomegalovirus exposure and HLA in healthy donors. TCRdb keeps only in-frame clones here, not all; method: immunoSEQ multiplex PCR. The table records about 67,000 clones, about 80% of them present only once. Sequencing was performed on PBMCs. The source of these receptors is a woman aged 30 to 39 in good health and CMV-seronegative. CDR3s include the opening cysteine and the closing phenylalanine or tryptophan. D genes are given only for firm matches. The size field is filled for only some rows; it gives once, few, many or a size class.

CDR3 protein,CDR3 DNA,J gene,D gene,clone size,V gene
CASSDQGVGEKLFF,TGTGCCAGCAGTGACCAGGGGGTTGGTGAAAAACTGTTTTTT,TRBJ1-4,TRBD1,-,TRBV25-1
CASSVVTGQGADTQYF,TGTGCCAGCAGCGTAGTGACAGGCCAGGGCGCAGATACGCAGTATTTT,TRBJ2-3,-,once,TRBV9
CSATGPSTDTQYF,TGCAGCGCGACAGGCCCTAGCACAGATACGCAGTATTTT,TRBJ2-3,-,-,TRBV29-1
CAWTGQGAWGNQPQHF,TGTGCCTGGACCGGACAGGGGGCGTGGGGCAATCAGCCCCAGCATTTT,TRBJ1-5,TRBD1,-,TRBV30
CASSIAQNTEAFF,TGTGCCAGTAGTATAGCCCAAAACACTGAAGCTTTCTTT,TRBJ1-1,-,-,TRBV19
CSVGGRDSGSYEQYF,TGCAGCGTTGGAGGCCGGGACAGTGGCTCCTACGAGCAGTACTTC,TRBJ2-7,TRBD1,once,TRBV29-1
CASSLALAPYEQYF,TGTGCCAGCAGCTTAGCGCTAGCGCCGTACGAGCAGTACTTC,TRBJ2-7,-,-,TRBV7-9
CASSSSGQTYEQYF,TGTGCCAGCAGCTCATCGGGACAAACCTACGAGCAGTACTTC,TRBJ2-7,-,once,TRBV7-9
CASRPRGTEAFF,TGTGCCAGCAGGCCCAGGGGGACTGAAGCTTTCTTT,TRBJ1-1,TRBD1,-,TRBV28
CASSVLSQSGTEAFF,TGTGCCAGCAGTGTCCTCTCCCAGTCAGGCACTGAAGCTTTCTTT,TRBJ1-1,-,-,TRBV6-1
CASSPELLDTQYF,TGTGCCAGCTCACCAGAATTACTGGATACGCAGTATTTT,TRBJ2-3,-,-,TRBV18
CAIRERDSPNYGYTF,TGTGCCATCAGGGAAAGGGACAGCCCAAACTATGGCTACACCTTC,TRBJ1-2,TRBD1,-,TRBV10-3
CASSRDALVGDTEAFF,TGCGCCAGCAGCCGAGACGCCCTTGTCGGAGACACTGAAGCTTTCTTT,TRBJ1-1,-,-,TRBV4-3
CASGLDRVNQPQHF,TGTGCTAGTGGTCTCGACAGGGTCAATCAGCCCCAGCATTTT,TRBJ1-5,TRBD1,once,TRBV12-5
CASSLRSYQPQHF,TGCGCCAGCAGCTTGAGGAGTTATCAGCCCCAGCATTTT,TRBJ1-5,-,-,TRBV5-1
CASSLELAGSQYF,TGTGCCAGCAGCTTAGAACTAGCGGGGTCCCAGTACTTC,TRBJ2-7,TRBD2,-,TRBV7-2
CASSRVSDEAFF,TGTGCCAGCAGCCGGGTCTCAGATGAAGCTTTCTTT,TRBJ1-1,-,once,TRBV2
CASSSKPDRTQYF,TGTGCCAGCAGCTCTAAGCCGGACAGAACGCAGTATTTT,TRBJ2-3,-,-,TRBV7-3
CASRRGPTTYEQYF,TGTGCCAGCAGGCGGGGGCCCACCACCTACGAGCAGTACTTC,TRBJ2-7,-,-,TRBV2
CASSLATGVGEQYF,TGTGCCAGCAGCTTGGCCACAGGGGTAGGCGAGCAGTACTTC,TRBJ2-7,TRBD1,few,TRBV7-9
CASTRDFKETQYF,TGTGCCAGCACCCGGGACTTCAAAGAGACCCAGTACTTC,TRBJ2-5,-,-,TRBV2
CASSPGWNTGELFF,TGTGCCAGCAGCCCGGGATGGAACACCGGGGAGCTGTTTTTT,TRBJ2-2,-,-,TRBV7-2
CSAGQGSSGANVLTF,TGCAGCGCCGGACAGGGGAGCTCTGGGGCCAACGTCCTGACTTTC,TRBJ2-6,TRBD1,-,TRBV29-1
CTSSQPDRENSPLHF,TGCACCAGCAGCCAACCCGACAGGGAGAATTCACCCCTCCACTTT,TRBJ1-6,-,-,TRBV1
CASSRQGTPGEQYF,TGTGCCAGCAGCCGACAGGGTACACCTGGGGAGCAGTACTTC,TRBJ2-7,TRBD1,once,TRBV7-2
CASRNFKAGTNIQYF,TGTGCCAGCAGGAATTTCAAGGCGGGGACGAACATTCAGTACTTC,TRBJ2-4,-,-,TRBV6-5
CASSLAGGGELFF,TGTGCCAGCAGCTTAGCCGGGGGCGGGGAGCTGTTTTTT,TRBJ2-2,-,-,TRBV11-3
CASSGRTGAAGTQYF,TGTGCCAGCAGCGGTAGGACAGGGGCGGCGGGTACGCAGTATTTT,TRBJ2-3,TRBD1,-,TRBV2
CAISESGGGTQYF,TGTGCCATCAGTGAATCAGGGGGAGGTACGCAGTATTTT,TRBJ2-3,-,-,TRBV10-3
CASSSSGRYEQYF,TGTGCCAGCAGCTCCTCGGGTAGATACGAGCAGTACTTC,TRBJ2-7,-,-,TRBV14
CASLGGENTEAFF,TGTGCCAGCCTAGGGGGCGAGAACACTGAAGCTTTCTTT,TRBJ1-1,TRBD1,-,TRBV18
CASRDPADRNNYGYTF,TGCGCCAGCCGCGACCCCGCTGACAGGAATAACTATGGCTACACCTTC,TRBJ1-2,-,-,TRBV4-3
CASSVGRQETQYF,TGTGCCAGCAGCGTAGGGAGGCAAGAGACCCAGTACTTC,TRBJ2-5,-,once,TRBV9
CAISPGQADNEQFF,TGTGCCATCAGCCCGGGACAGGCGGACAATGAGCAGTTCTTC,TRBJ2-1,TRBD1,-,TRBV10-3
CASSLKRGSYEQYF,TGTGCCAGTAGTCTTAAGCGGGGGTCCTACGAGCAGTACTTC,TRBJ2-7,TRBD2,-,TRBV19
CAWSQRRADTQYF,TGTGCCTGGAGCCAAAGGAGGGCAGATACGCAGTATTTT,TRBJ2-3,-,few,TRBV30
CASSGQRGSEQYF,TGCGCCAGCAGTGGACAGAGGGGGAGCGAGCAGTACTTC,TRBJ2-7,-,-,TRBV10-1
CASSPDAGIFTEAFF,TGTGCCAGCAGTCCGGACGCGGGGATCTTCACTGAAGCTTTCTTT,TRBJ1-1,-,-,TRBV6-5
CASSLGTGASYEQYF,TGTGCCAGCAGCCTAGGGACAGGGGCGTCCTACGAGCAGTACTTC,TRBJ2-7,TRBD1,once,TRBV6-6
CAWSSPVSGHSNQPQHF,TGTGCCTGGAGTAGTCCAGTCTCAGGCCATAGCAATCAGCCCCAGCATTTT,TRBJ1-5,-,few,TRBV30
CASSDLRGFYGYTF,TGTGCCAGCAGTGACCTAAGGGGGTTCTATGGCTACACCTTC,TRBJ1-2,-,-,TRBV6-1
CASSPTGSYGYTF,TGTGCCAGCAGCCCGACAGGTTCCTATGGCTACACCTTC,TRBJ1-2,-,-,TRBV13
CASSSDSHSNQPQHF,TGTGCCAGCAGCTCGGACAGCCATAGCAATCAGCCCCAGCATTTT,TRBJ1-5,-,-,TRBV7-9
CASGPLSSYNEQFF,TGTGCTAGTGGTCCCTTGAGCTCCTACAATGAGCAGTTCTTC,TRBJ2-1,-,few,TRBV12-5
CASSQEESLGASATDTQYF,TGTGCCAGCAGCCAAGAAGAGTCGCTGGGGGCCTCCGCCACAGATACGCAGTATTTT,TRBJ2-3,-,once,TRBV4-2
CASSYRQREDYGYTF,TGTGCCAGCAGTTACCGTCAACGGGAGGACTATGGCTACACCTTC,TRBJ1-2,-,few,TRBV6-5
CASGRQGSVTEAFF,TGTGCCAGCGGCCGACAGGGGTCCGTAACTGAAGCTTTCTTT,TRBJ1-1,TRBD1,-,TRBV6-6
CATSGGATDTQYF,TGTGCCACGAGCGGGGGGGCCACAGATACGCAGTATTTT,TRBJ2-3,TRBD2,few,TRBV6-4
CASSVLAGIVAGELFF,TGTGCCAGCAGCGTACTGGCCGGGATCGTGGCCGGGGAGCTGTTTTTT,TRBJ2-2,-,-,TRBV9
CASSLRGQGVYGYTF,TGTGCCAGCAGCTTACGGGGACAGGGGGTTTATGGCTACACCTTC,TRBJ1-2,TRBD1,-,TRBV7-8
CASSYSALGAQYF,TGTGCCAGCAGTTATTCGGCTTTAGGGGCCCAGTACTTC,TRBJ2-5,-,-,TRBV6-5
CASSLGQGDREQYF,TGTGCCAGCAGCTTAGGACAGGGGGATCGCGAGCAGTACTTC,TRBJ2-7,TRBD1,-,TRBV11-2